This T cell receptor beta chain was identified during a study of blood T cell repertoires in COVID-19 (dated by TCRdb to 2020 to 2021). About the full investigation: Samples covering the acute and convalescent phases of COVID-19 were provided by collaborators in the United States, Italy and Spain. The material from the prospective study consisted of cDNA or gDNA derived from T cells, B-cell-depleted T cells, or PBMCs. Deeply sampled blood TCRbeta repertoires from subjects exposed to, actively infected with, or recovered from COVID-19 were included in the dataset. A freely available public database, intended as a resource for researchers studying the immune response to SARS-CoV-2, is where the repertoires were released. The samples were drawn from two sources: the first 160 participants of the ongoing ImmuneRACE study, and 1,000 to 1,500 subjects contributed by 6 global collaborators. The sample metadata nearly always contained a de-identified subject ID, COVID-19 status, age in years and sex. Where HLA class I and class II types were available, the types were taken from metadata supplied by the sample provider, not from assay-based typing.

TCRbeta CDR3 regions were amplified from genomic DNA using the immunoSEQ Assay, a bias-controlled multiplex PCR. The paper's processing steps were these. The number of nucleated cells in each sample was estimated from the amplification of reference gene primers within the assay. Sequence reads were collapsed and filtered to measure the absolute abundance of every unique TCRbeta CDR3 rearrangement. Productive Simpson clonality was computed per sample as the square root of Simpson's diversity index over productive rearrangements. Imported from immuneACCESS, the table was reduced by TCRdb to in-frame sequences with V and J called. These copies leave out some clones; in studies compared against another copy, an unresolved V gene accounts for under half, and the cause of the remainder is not known. Clone size and V and J calls were adopted from that table, with D and trimming inferred from the DNA. Counted in this sample were roughly 43,000 clones; approximately 77% of them appeared once. Roughly 4.4% of the sample rests with the top ten.

Whole blood was collected in K2EDTA tubes by collaborating institutions according to the institutions' own protocols. For TCRbeta analysis, collaborators shipped samples as frozen whole blood, isolated PBMCs, or DNA extracted from either of those sample types. Of note for this clone: Its antigen is not yet known. No much larger clone exists at a distance of one base, and base qualities are not known.

Broader findings and caveats from the paper: How much clinical and demographic metadata was included differed by source and by participant, and the metadata was provided uncurated.

The cysteine opens and the phenylalanine closes a CDR3 of 15 amino acids. The read is trimmed to its CDR3 DNA, 45 bases read in frame from base 1. As encoded in the germline V gene (reference sequence), CDR1 is GTSNPN while CDR2 is SVGIG. The germline ends are 24 bases apart after V is trimmed by 2 bases and J by 11 bases. The specimen was peripheral blood. The chain is encoded by TRBV30 joined to TRBJ1-1, with no D gene named confidently. This receptor was obtained from a woman in her 70s with acute or convalescent COVID-19. The CDR3 region has the sequence CAWSRPQVQVRRAFF. The sequence in DNA is TGTGCCTGGAGTAGGCCCCAGGTCCAGGTTAGGCGTGCTTTCTTT.